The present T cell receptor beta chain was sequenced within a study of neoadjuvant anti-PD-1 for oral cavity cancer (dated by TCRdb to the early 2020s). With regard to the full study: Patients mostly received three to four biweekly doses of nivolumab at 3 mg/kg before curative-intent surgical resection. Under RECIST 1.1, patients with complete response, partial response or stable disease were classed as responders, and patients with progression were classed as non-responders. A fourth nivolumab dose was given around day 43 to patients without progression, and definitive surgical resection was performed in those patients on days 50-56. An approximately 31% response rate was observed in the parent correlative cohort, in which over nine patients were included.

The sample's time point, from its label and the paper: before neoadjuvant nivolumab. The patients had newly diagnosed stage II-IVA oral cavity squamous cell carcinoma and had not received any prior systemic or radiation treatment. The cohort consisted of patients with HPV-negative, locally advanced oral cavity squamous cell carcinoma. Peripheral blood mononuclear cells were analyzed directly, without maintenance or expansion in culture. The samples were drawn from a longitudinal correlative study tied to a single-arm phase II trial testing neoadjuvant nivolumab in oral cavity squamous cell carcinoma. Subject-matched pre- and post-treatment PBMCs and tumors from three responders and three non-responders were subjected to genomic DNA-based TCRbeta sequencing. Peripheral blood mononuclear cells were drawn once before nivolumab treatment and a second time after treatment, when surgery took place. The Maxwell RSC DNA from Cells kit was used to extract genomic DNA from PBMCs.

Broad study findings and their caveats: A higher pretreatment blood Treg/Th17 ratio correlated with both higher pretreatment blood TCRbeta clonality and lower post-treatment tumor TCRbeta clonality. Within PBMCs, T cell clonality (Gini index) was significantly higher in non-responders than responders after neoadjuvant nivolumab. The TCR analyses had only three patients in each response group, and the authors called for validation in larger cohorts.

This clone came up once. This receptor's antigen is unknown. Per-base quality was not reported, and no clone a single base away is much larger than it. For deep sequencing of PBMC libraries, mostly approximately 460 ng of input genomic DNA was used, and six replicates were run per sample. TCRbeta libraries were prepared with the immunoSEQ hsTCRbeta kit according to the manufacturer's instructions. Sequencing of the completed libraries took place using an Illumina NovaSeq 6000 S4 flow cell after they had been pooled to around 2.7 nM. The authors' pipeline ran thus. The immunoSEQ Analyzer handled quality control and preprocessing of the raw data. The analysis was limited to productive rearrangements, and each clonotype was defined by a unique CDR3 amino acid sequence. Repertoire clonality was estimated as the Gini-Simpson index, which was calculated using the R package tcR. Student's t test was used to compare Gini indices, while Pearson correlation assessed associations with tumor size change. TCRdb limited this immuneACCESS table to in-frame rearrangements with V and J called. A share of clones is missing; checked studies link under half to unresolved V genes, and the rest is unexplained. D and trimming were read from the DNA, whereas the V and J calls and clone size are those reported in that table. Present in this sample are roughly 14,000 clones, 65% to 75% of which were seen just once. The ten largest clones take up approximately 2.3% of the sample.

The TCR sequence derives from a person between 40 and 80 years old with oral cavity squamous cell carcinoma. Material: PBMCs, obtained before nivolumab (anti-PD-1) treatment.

The CDR3 region reads CASSVRQGYTEAFF. The bases are TGTGCCAGCAGCGTTCGACAGGGTTACACTGAAGCTTTCTTT. The rearrangement combines TRBV2 with TRBJ1-1; 7 junctional bases match TRBD1. Germline trimming: 6 bases from V, 3 bases from J; junction bases outside gene matches: 7. The CDR3 sequence holds 14 residues, the cysteine and phenylalanine included. Only the CDR3 DNA is retained, 42 bases long and in frame from the first base. CDR1 and CDR2, per the germline V gene, are SNHLY and FYNNEI.